The rows below give T cell receptor beta chains drawn from one sample of a study of neurological immune-mediated disorders. In TCRdb, the 5' RACE reads were re-called with MiXCR into one record per CDR3 protein. The sample holds approximately 18,000 distinct CDR3 sequences, 3.5% seen once. The sequencing sample was made of CD8+ T cells from blood. These receptors were taken from a woman aged 40 to 50 in good health. Both conserved end residues are part of each CDR3. Fields, in order: clone size, J gene, D gene, V gene, CDR3 DNA, CDR3 protein. The D gene is left open where the match is weak. Clone size, where shown, is once, few, many, or a class for clones that have expanded.

many	TRBJ2-3	-	TRBV6-4	TGTGCCAGCAGTGACGGGGATGGGACAGATACGCAGTATTTT	CASSDGDGTDTQYF
many	TRBJ2-7	TRBD2	TRBV29-1	TGCAGCGTTCCTCAGACGGGACTAGCGGGCGAGCAGTACTTC	CSVPQTGLAGEQYF
many	TRBJ2-2	-	TRBV5-1	TGCGCCAGCAGCGACGGAAGGGCCGGGGAGCTGTTTTTT	CASSDGRAGELFF
many	TRBJ2-7	TRBD2	TRBV3-1	TGTGCCAGCAGCCCACCGGGACTAGGGGGCTACGAGCAGTACTTC	CASSPPGLGGYEQYF
many	TRBJ1-2	-	TRBV9	TGTGCCAGCAGCGCACCAATTGACAGAGCCGACTATGGCTACACCTTC	CASSAPIDRADYGYTF
many	TRBJ2-4	TRBD2	TRBV27	TGTGCCAGCAGTGGGGGGGAACTAGCGGGATTCAAAAACATTCAGTACTTC	CASSGGELAGFKNIQYF
many	TRBJ2-5	-	TRBV29-1	TGCAGCGTTGAAGAGGCACAGCTATCCCAAGAGACCCAGTACTTC	CSVEEAQLSQETQYF
many	TRBJ2-7	TRBD2	TRBV10-3	TGTGCCATCAGGGAACCGGGACTAGCGGGTTCAAGCTCCTACGAGCAGTACTTC	CAIREPGLAGSSSYEQYF
-	TRBJ2-1	-	TRBV28	TGTGCCAGCAGTCCCGAGACTATCGGGAGTGCCTTGGAGCAGTTCTTC	CASSPETIGSALEQFF
many	TRBJ2-2	-	TRBV7-9	TGTGCCAGCACAGGGAACACCGGGGAGCTGTTTTTT	CASTGNTGELFF
many	TRBJ2-5	TRBD2	TRBV27	TGTGCCAGCAGTTTAAGGCGGGAGTCGCGAGAGACCCAGTACTTC	CASSLRRESRETQYF
many	TRBJ1-5	-	TRBV6-4	TGTGCCAGCAGTGACACGGGTGACAGCAATCAGCCCCAGCATTTT	CASSDTGDSNQPQHF
medium-sized	TRBJ2-1	-	TRBV20-1	TGCAGTGCCCTCCCACTCTACCTCAATGAGCAGTTCTTC	CSALPLYLNEQFF
many	TRBJ2-3	-	TRBV29-1	TGCAGCGCACAACTAGCCGTCCCGTCAGATACGCAGTATTTT	CSAQLAVPSDTQYF
many	TRBJ2-7	-	TRBV7-9	TGTGCCAGCAGCTATCCACTGGTACCCTACGAGCAGTACTTC	CASSYPLVPYEQYF
many	TRBJ1-1	-	TRBV7-8	TGTGCCAGCAGGGTTTTGGCCACTGAAGCTTTCTTT	CASRVLATEAFF
-	TRBJ2-1	-	TRBV6-5	TGTGCCAGCAATAGGGGGGAAACCTACAATGAGCAGTTCTTC	CASNRGETYNEQFF
many	TRBJ2-3	-	TRBV2	TGTGCCAGCAGTGATCGCAGTGGTAGGGAAGATACGCAGTATTTT	CASSDRSGREDTQYF
many	TRBJ2-7	-	TRBV12-3/TRBV12-4	TGTGCCAGCAGCCATACCGGGACCACCTACGAGCAGTACTTC	CASSHTGTTYEQYF
many	TRBJ1-1	TRBD1	TRBV5-1	TGCGCCAGCAGCTTGGAAGGGACAGGGGGCACTGAAGCTTTCTTT	CASSLEGTGGTEAFF